The clone carrying this T cell receptor (beta chain) was picked up one time. The entry originates in a study of control samples from healthy donors and cancer patients. The CDR3 loop spans 14 amino acids. Measured with immunoSEQ multiplex PCR; TCRdb has only the in-frame clones, and not every one. The sample holds 100,000 to 150,000 clones, roughly 90% seen once. The sample comprised blood. The chain recombines TRBV7-5 with TRBJ2-3; the table's D call TRBD2 went unverified against the DNA. TRBV7-5 counts as a pseudogene. The sequence was obtained from a man younger than 35 in good health. CDR3 residues: CVRSLKRGTDTQYF. The CDR3 nucleotides read TGTGTCAGAAGCCTCAAGCGGGGCACAGATACGCAGTATTTT.